One and the same sample provided the 13 T cell receptor beta chains below, sequenced in a study of metastatic and nonmetastatic thyroid tumors. The entire patient cohort was treatment-naive prior to thyroid surgery. TCRdb re-called clones via MiXCR from the PCR reads. This table holds approximately 32,000 clones, around a third found once. Sequenced sample: tumor tissue. The receptors here all came from a female donor with papillary thyroid cancer or a benign thyroid nodule (not recorded which). Some clones in this sample may be carry-over from other donors' samples.

The chain is built from TRBV15 and TRBJ1-3, with D possibly being TRBD1 (6 bases). Trimming took off 1 base at V and 8 bases at J, with 15 bases between the two ends. Per germline, CDR1 LNHNV and CDR2 YYDKDF (reference sequence). CDR3 length: 15 amino acids. Here the CDR3 reads CATSRVGQGRDTIYF. The CDR3, as DNA: TGTGCCACCAGCAGAGTGGGTCAGGGGCGAGACACCATATATTTT. The variable domain in full, completed from reference TRBV15 and TRBJ1-3, reads DAMVIQNPRYQVTQFGKPVTLSCSQTLNHNVMYWYQQKSSQAPKLLFHYYDKDFNNEADTPDNFQSRRPNTSFCFLDIRSPGLGDTAMYLCATSRVGQGRDTIYFGEGSWLTVV.

The chain is built from TRBV20-1 and TRBJ2-1; D may be TRBD1 (8 bases). There are 15 residues in the CDR3. CDR1 and CDR2 (germline): DFQATT, SNEGSKA (reference sequence). Trimming took off 5 bases at V and 2 bases at J, with 16 bases between the two ends. CDR3 residues: CSAGGGRGPYNEQFF. CDR3 DNA sequence: TGCAGTGCTGGGGGGGGCAGGGGGCCCTACAATGAGCAGTTCTTC.

This clone was found a few times. This chain joins TRBV4-2 and TRBJ2-2, with unresolved D. The V and J ends lost 0 bases and 3 bases respectively, with 8 bases between them. Germline-derived CDR1 and CDR2 are LGHNA and YNFKEQ. This CDR3 region has 15 residues. The CDR3 coding sequence is TGTGCCAGCAGCCAAGAAGCCTCCTACACCGGGGAGCTGTTTTTT. Residues: CASSQEASYTGELFF.

This sequence joins TRBV28 and TRBJ2-1, with D possibly matching TRBD1 (6 bases). The CDR3 length is 14 residues. Trimming removed 10 bases from V and 3 bases from J, with 16 bases in between. The germline gives CDR1 MDHEN, CDR2 SYDVKM. CDR3 nucleotides: TGTGCCATCAGAACAGGGCCTAACTACAATGAGCAGTTCTTC. Encoded protein: CAIRTGPNYNEQFF.

This clone was seen a few times. V is TRBV19 and J is TRBJ2-1, with TRBD2 matching 9 bases. The CDR3 covers 15 residues. J lost 6 bases, V lost 10 bases, and 13 bases had no gene match. Germline V lookup: CDR1 LNHDA, CDR2 SQIVND (reference sequence). The CDR3, as DNA: TGTGCCACTGTTAGTAGGGCGGGAGGGATCAATGAGCAGTTCTTC. Encoded protein: CATVSRAGGINEQFF. The variable domain in full, with the rest retrieved from reference TRBV19 and TRBJ2-1, is DGGITQSPKYLFRKEGQNVTLSCEQNLNHDAMYWYRQDPGQGLRLIYYSQIVNDFQKGDIAEGYSVSREKKESFPLTVTSAQKNPTAFYLCATVSRAGGINEQFFGPGTRLTVL.

The chain combines TRBV5-1 with TRBJ1-1; D uncertain. The CDR3 has 14 residues. V lost 0 bases, J lost 8 bases, and 14 bases lay in between. Germline V CDR1 and CDR2: SGHRS, YFSETQ. CDR3 bases: TGCGCCAGCAGCTTGGGGAGTCCTTCAACCGAAGCTTTCTTT. It specifies CASSLGSPSTEAFF. The full variable domain, its missing parts supplied by reference TRBV5-1 and TRBJ1-1, is KAGVTQTPRYLIKTRGQQVTLSCSPISGHRSVSWYQQTPGQGLQFLFEYFSETQRNKGNFPGRFSGRQFSNSRSEMNVSTLELGDSALYLCASSLGSPSTEAFFGQGTRLTVV.

The V call is TRBV11-1, the J call TRBJ2-1; 13 positions agree with TRBD2. Germline assignment: CDR1 SGHAT and CDR2 FQDESV (reference sequence). This CDR3 is 19 amino acids long. Losses at the gene ends were 0 bases for V and 8 bases for J; bases not matched to a gene: 13. This chain's CDR3 is CASSLASTSGRALSDEQFF. The CDR3 bases are TGTGCCAGCAGCTTAGCGAGTACTAGCGGGAGGGCCTTGAGCGATGAGCAGTTCTTC. The entire variable domain, with the rest obtained from reference TRBV11-1 and TRBJ2-1, is as follows: EAEVAQSPRYKITEKSQAVAFWCDPISGHATLYWYRQILGQGPELLVQFQDESVVDDSQLPKDRFSAERLKGVDSTLKIQPAELGDSAMYLCASSLASTSGRALSDEQFFGPGTRLTVL.

V is TRBV30 and J is TRBJ2-7, with D perhaps TRBD2 (6 bases). CDR1 and CDR2 (germline): GTSNPN, SVGIG (reference sequence). V lost 2 bases and J 3 bases, leaving 11 bases between the germline ends. There are 13 residues in the CDR3. The CDR3 bases are TGTGCCTGGAGTACGGGAGTAATCTACGAGCAGTACTTC. Its translation: CAWSTGVIYEQYF.

This chain uses TRBV7-6 with TRBJ2-7, with D perhaps TRBD1 (6 bases). Trimming pared 4 bases from V and 6 bases from J, leaving 22 bases between. Germline V gene sequence: CDR1 SGHVS, CDR2 FNYEAQ. The CDR3 spans 16 residues. The CDR3 loop reads CASSSTGGHGWGEQYF. In DNA form, the CDR3 reads TGTGCCAGCAGCTCGACTGGGGGACACGGGTGGGGCGAGCAGTACTTC.

This chain uses TRBV28 with TRBJ2-2, with D unclear. CDR1 and CDR2 (germline): MDHEN, SYDVKM. V was cut by 3 bases and J by 1 base, with 9 bases left in between. The CDR3 totals 15 residues. In DNA form, the CDR3 reads TGTGCCAGCAGTTTGATACGAGGGAACACCGGGGAGCTGTTTTTT. It specifies CASSLIRGNTGELFF. Full variable domain (remainder filled in from reference TRBV28 and TRBJ2-2): DVKVTQSSRYLVKRTGEKVFLECVQDMDHENMFWYRQDPGLGLRLIYFSYDVKMKEKGDIPEGYSVSREKKERFSLILESASTNQTSMYLCASSLIRGNTGELFFGEGSRLTVL.

J is TRBJ2-7 and V is TRBV6-2 or TRBV6-3; 9 nucleotides line up with TRBD1. In germline, CDR1 is MNHEY, CDR2 SVGEGT. This CDR3 region has 15 residues. V gave up 4 bases and J gave up 3 bases; unmatched junction bases: 7. The chain's CDR3 is CASSFSTGGIYEQYF. The CDR3 coding sequence is TGTGCCAGCAGTTTCTCGACAGGGGGGATCTACGAGCAGTACTTC.

The chain recombines TRBV20-1 with TRBJ2-1; D gene unclear. There are 11 residues in the CDR3. Trimming shortened V by 4 bases and J by 8 bases, and 9 bases separated the two germline ends. Germline V CDR1 and CDR2: DFQATT, SNEGSKA (reference sequence). The CDR3 DNA reads TGCAGTGCTATGAGGTGGGATGAGCAGTTCTTC. This codes for CSAMRWDEQFF.

The chain carries TRBV6-2 or TRBV6-3 and TRBJ2-2, with 13 bases fitting TRBD2. J gave up 4 bases and V 4 bases, and 3 bases lay outside the gene matches. Per germline, CDR1 MNHEY and CDR2 SVGEGT. There are 16 residues in the CDR3. The CDR3 DNA reads as TGTGCCAGCAGTTTTACTAGCGGGAGGGCCACCGGGGAGCTGTTTTTT. This sequence encodes CASSFTSGRATGELFF.